A selection of T cell receptor beta chains follows, all from one sample in a study of post-analysis software for immune sequencing data. One entry per CDR3 protein, called by TCRdb with MiXCR from the PCR reads. The data show about 620,000 distinct CDR3 sequences, with 44% seen just once and 1.5% to 2% held by the top ten. Sequencing was carried out using blood. Receptors were obtained from a girl under 18 with multiple sclerosis. The CDR3 runs from the conserved cysteine through the conserved F or W. D genes are given only for firm matches. The size field is filled for only some rows; it gives once, few, many or a size class.

J,size,V,D,DNA,CDR3
TRBJ1-6,few,TRBV20-1,-,TGCAGTGCTAGATTAACGGGGACCTATAATTCACCCCTCCACTTT,CSARLTGTYNSPLHF
TRBJ2-7,few,TRBV27,-,TGTGCCAGCAGTTTATCGACCGACACTTCCTACGAGCAGTACTTC,CASSLSTDTSYEQYF
TRBJ2-1,-,TRBV6-4,-,TGTGCCAGCAGCTTGTCGGTTCGCGGGGTAGGGACCTACAATGAGCAGTTCTTC,CASSLSVRGVGTYNEQFF
TRBJ2-5,-,TRBV10-3,-,TGTGCCATCAGTGAGGGGGTGCAAGAGGCCCAGTACTTC,CAISEGVQEAQYF
TRBJ2-7,-,TRBV28,TRBD2,TGTGCCAGCAGTAGACGGGGGGGCTCGGAGGAGCAGTACTTC,CASSRRGGSEEQYF
TRBJ1-2,-,TRBV5-1,-,TGCGCCAGCAGCTTTCGGGACACAAGTCACTATGGCTACACCTTC,CASSFRDTSHYGYTF
TRBJ1-6,-,TRBV6-2/TRBV6-3,-,TGTGCCAGCAGTTACGGGCAGGGATGGAGTTCACCCCTCCACTTT,CASSYGQGWSSPLHF
TRBJ2-4,few,TRBV10-3,-,TGTGCCATCAGTGAGGCAGGGCGGGAAAACATTCAGTACTTC,CAISEAGRENIQYF
TRBJ2-7,few,TRBV7-9,-,TGTGCCAGCAGCTGGAACAGGGGAGGGAACGAGCAGTACTTC,CASSWNRGGNEQYF
TRBJ1-5,-,TRBV20-1,-,TGCAGTGCTCTTCCAGATAGCAATCAGCCCCAGCATTTT,CSALPDSNQPQHF
TRBJ2-1,-,TRBV29-1,TRBD2,TGCAGCGTTGAATTACTAGCGGGGGGCTCGGGCAATGAGCAGTTCTTC,CSVELLAGGSGNEQFF
TRBJ2-2,-,TRBV5-1,TRBD2,TGCGCCAACAGCGACCTACTAGCGGACCTAACCGGGGAGCTGTTTTTT,CANSDLLADLTGELFF